Presented here are 21 T cell receptor beta chains from one specimen sequenced in a study of shared clonotypes between healthy human individuals. Naive CD8 populations comprised CD45RO-negative cells positively selected for CCR7, excluding terminally differentiated effector memory CD45RA+ cells. Sequencing was performed with immunoSEQ multiplex PCR; in TCRdb, only in-frame clones are kept and a portion is missing. The sample lists about 2.1 million clones; about 93% were seen once. Sequencing was carried out using naive CD8+ T cells from PBMCs. Source of these receptors: a man aged 18 to 35 in good health. Some clones in this sample may be carry-over from other donors' samples.

The chain uses TRBV23-1 and TRBJ1-5; possible D gene TRBD1, 6 bases. TRBV23-1 is sorted into the ORF group, with uncertain function. V lost 4 bases to trimming and J lost 2 bases, with 15 bases between them. CDR3 size: 16 residues. For the CDR3, the DNA is TGCGCCAGCAGTCGCAGGGGACTCGTGGGCAATCAGCCCCAGCATTTT. It yields the protein CASSRRGLVGNQPQHF.

The chain recombines TRBV6-5 with TRBJ2-1; a possible D gene is TRBD2 (5 bases). V was cut by 7 bases and J by 7 bases, with 23 bases left in between. The CDR3 has 16 residues. Germline V gene lookup returns CDR1 MNHEY and CDR2 SVGAGI. The CDR3 DNA reads TGTGCCAGCACCTACTCCGGCGGACTCCAAGAGAATGAGCAGTTCTTC. Its translation is CASTYSGGLQENEQFF.

The gene calls are TRBV7-9 and TRBJ2-1; 11 bases map to TRBD2. Trimming took 5 bases from V and 5 from J; bases not matched to a gene: 5. This CDR3 is built from 15 residues. Germline assignment: CDR1 SEHNR and CDR2 FQNEAQ (reference sequence). CDR3 nucleotides: TGTGCCAGCAGCCGTAAGACTAGCGGGGACAATGAGCAGTTCTTC. Its protein is CASSRKTSGDNEQFF.

This chain links TRBV5-8 with TRBJ1-1; a weak D match, TRBD1 (5 bases). This CDR3 contains 14 residues. Trimming removed 4 bases at V and 4 bases at J, with 14 bases between. The germline CDR1 and CDR2 sequences are SGHTS and YDEGEE. The CDR3 loop reads CASSPIGGSTEAFF. CDR3 nucleotides: TGTGCCAGCAGCCCGATCGGGGGGAGCACTGAAGCTTTCTTT.

This sequence joins TRBV28 and TRBJ1-3, with no clear D. CDR3 length equals 13 residues. The germline V and J ends were trimmed by 3 bases and 12 bases, with 15 bases remaining between them. From germline, CDR1 is MDHEN and CDR2 SYDVKM. As DNA, the CDR3 is TGTGCCAGCAGTTTGGGGTTCCGGGAGGACATATATTTT. This codes for CASSLGFREDIYF.

J is TRBJ1-2 and V is TRBV4-3, with a possible D match to TRBD1 (6 bases). CDR3 length: 18 residues. Germline CDR1 LGHNA, CDR2 YSLEER. V was cut by 6 bases and J by 1 base, with 24 bases left in between. CDR3 DNA: TGCGCCAGCAGGGGAGTCACAGGGAGGGGTAACCTTAACTATGGCTACACCTTC. Translating gives CASRGVTGRGNLNYGYTF.

This clone was recorded only once. Other DNA sequences in the same sample also yield this CDR3. This rearrangement joins TRBV5-1 to TRBJ1-1; weak D call: TRBD1 (5 bases). Trimming left V 3 bases short and J 1 base short, with 10 bases between. Germline CDR1 is SGHRS and CDR2 is YFSETQ. This CDR3 comprises 14 residues. The CDR3 region is CASSSGQGNTEAFF. CDR3 DNA sequence: TGCGCCAGCAGCTCCGGACAAGGGAACACTGAAGCTTTCTTT. Looking up the rest from reference TRBV5-1 and TRBJ1-1 gives the full variable domain: KAGVTQTPRYLIKTRGQQVTLSCSPISGHRSVSWYQQTPGQGLQFLFEYFSETQRNKGNFPGRFSGRQFSNSRSEMNVSTLELGDSALYLCASSSGQGNTEAFFGQGTRLTVV.

The chain employs TRBV11-2 and TRBJ2-4; 9 bases align to TRBD1. Germline V gene data show CDR1 as SGHAT and CDR2 as FQNNGV. V was clipped by 5 bases and J by 1 base; unmatched bases: 3. This CDR3 contains 15 residues. The CDR3 here is CASSGTGLAKNIQYF. The CDR3 coding sequence is TGTGCCAGCAGCGGGACAGGGTTGGCCAAAAACATTCAGTACTTC. Full variable domain (remainder filled in from reference TRBV11-2 and TRBJ2-4): EAGVAQSPRYKIIEKRQSVAFWCNPISGHATLYWYQQILGQGPKLLIQFQNNGVVDDSQLPKDRFSAERLKGVDSTLKIQPAKLEDSAVYLCASSGTGLAKNIQYFGAGTRLSVL.

This clone was seen a handful of times. Other DNA sequences from this sample encode an identical CDR3 as well. The chain couples TRBV11-2 to TRBJ2-3; D might be TRBD2 (6 bases). Germline-derived CDR1 and CDR2 are SGHAT and FQNNGV. Between the trimmed V and J ends, which lost 5 bases and 5 bases, there was a span of 8 bases. The CDR3 consists of 12 residues. The DNA of the CDR3 is TGTGCCAGCAGCCTCGGGGGAGATACGCAGTATTTT. Translation: CASSLGGDTQYF. The full variable domain, rest sourced from reference TRBV11-2 and TRBJ2-3, is EAGVAQSPRYKIIEKRQSVAFWCNPISGHATLYWYQQILGQGPKLLIQFQNNGVVDDSQLPKDRFSAERLKGVDSTLKIQPAKLEDSAVYLCASSLGGDTQYFGPGTRLTVL.

This CDR3 is CASRRQGEGYEQYF. The CDR3 nucleotides read TGTGCCAGCAGACGACAGGGGGAGGGCTACGAGCAGTACTTC. The gene calls are TRBV27 and TRBJ2-7; 9 bases fit TRBD1. V was pared by 6 bases and J by 3 bases, with 6 bases of the junction left unmatched. In germline, CDR1 is MNHEY, CDR2 SMNVEV (reference sequence). This CDR3 contains 14 residues.

This rearrangement joins TRBV9 to TRBJ2-7; D is possibly TRBD1 (5 bases). Trimming removed 4 bases at V and 5 bases at J, with 10 bases between. This CDR3 spans 12 amino acids. Looked up from germline, CDR1 is SGDLS and CDR2 is YYNGEE. The DNA for the CDR3 is TGTGCCAGCAGCCCTGGGGCTAACGAGCAGTACTTC. Protein sequence: CASSPGANEQYF.

This clone was found once. V is TRBV28 and J is TRBJ1-3; 9 bases are shared with TRBD1. Germline V lookup: CDR1 MDHEN, CDR2 SYDVKM. The CDR3 runs 20 residues. The junction had 21 bases not matched to a gene; V was cut back by 9 bases and J by 0 bases. The CDR3 DNA follows: TGTGCCAGGCACAAACAGGGGGCCGGCTGCGGTATCCTCTCTGGAAACACCATATATTTT. Translating gives CARHKQGAGCGILSGNTIYF.

This chain joins TRBV4-3 and TRBJ1-2; D gene ambiguous. V was trimmed by 4 bases and J by 6 bases, leaving 9 bases between them. CDR1 and CDR2 (germline): LGHNA, YSLEER. This CDR3 is built from 12 residues. The CDR3 DNA reads as TGCGCCAGCAGCCGGAACACTGATGGCTACACCTTC. This encodes CASSRNTDGYTF.

CDR3 region: CASSTYLLVGGRDEQFF. The CDR3 DNA reads as TGTGCCAGCAGTACATACCTTTTGGTGGGAGGGCGCGATGAGCAGTTCTTC. The rearrangement joins TRBV27 to TRBJ2-1; 7 nucleotides match TRBD2. Germline CDR1 and CDR2: MNHEY and SMNVEV (reference sequence). The CDR3 is made up of 17 amino acids. V trimming: 5 bases; J trimming: 8 bases; junction bases outside the gene matches: 18.

This clone showed up just once. The V gene is TRBV27, the J gene TRBJ2-7, with D tentatively TRBD2 (6 bases). The CDR3 runs to 14 residues. V lost 3 bases, J lost 6 bases, and 15 bases lay in between. Germline lookup yields CDR1 MNHEY and CDR2 SMNVEV (reference sequence). In nucleotides, the CDR3 is TGTGCCAGCAGTTTCGGCACTAGCTCGGCCGAGCAGTACTTC. Amino acid sequence: CASSFGTSSAEQYF.

This clone has just a few counts. This chain joins TRBV13 and TRBJ1-1; D is unclear. V was clipped by 10 bases and J by 1 base, with 7 bases between them. The CDR3 has 11 residues. Germline CDR1 is PRHDT and CDR2 is FYEKMQ (reference sequence). CDR3 bases: TGTGCCACCGCCAAGAACACTGAAGCTTTCTTT. It encodes CATAKNTEAFF.

The CDR3 region has the DNA TGTGCCAGCAGCAATGACAGGGGAGAGACCCAGTACTTC. This translates into CASSNDRGETQYF. The rearrangement links TRBV27 to TRBJ2-5; 8 bases fit TRBD1. The CDR3 covers 13 residues. Germline V gives CDR1 MNHEY, CDR2 SMNVEV (reference sequence). Trimming at V came to 6 bases and at J to 4 bases, leaving 4 bases not matched to a gene.

This chain links TRBV27 with TRBJ2-1; 8 bases are shared with TRBD2. The CDR3 loop spans 15 amino acids. CDR1 MNHEY and CDR2 SMNVEV come from the germline V gene (reference sequence). Losses at the gene ends were 7 bases for V and 8 bases for J; bases not matched to a gene: 13. CDR3 DNA: TGTGCCAGCACCCAGCTACCGGGAGGGTTGGATGAGCAGTTCTTC. It encodes CASTQLPGGLDEQFF.

The J gene is TRBJ2-1, the V gene TRBV11-2, with 7 bases fitting TRBD2. V shed 3 bases and J 3 bases; nucleotides not matched to a gene: 2. The CDR3 sequence is 14 residues long. Looked up from germline, CDR1 is SGHAT and CDR2 is FQNNGV. CDR3: CASSLGLFYNEQFF. The CDR3 coding sequence is TGTGCCAGCAGCTTGGGACTATTCTACAATGAGCAGTTCTTC.

In the case of this clone: Other DNA sequences within the sample encode an identical CDR3. As DNA, the CDR3 is TGTGCCAGCAGTTTATACAGGGGAAATCAGCCCCAGCATTTT. Translation: CASSLYRGNQPQHF. The J gene is TRBJ1-5, the V gene TRBV28; 7 nucleotides agree with TRBD1. J gave up 4 bases and V 1 base, and 1 base lay outside the gene matches. This CDR3 spans 14 amino acids. Germline V lookup: CDR1 MDHEN, CDR2 SYDVKM.

This chain uses TRBV11-3 with TRBJ2-5, with 7 bases matching TRBD2. Germline V CDR1 and CDR2: SGHNT, YENEEA. The CDR3 consists of 15 residues. V lost 2 bases and J lost 5; bases outside the gene matches: 8. The CDR3 is CASSLTGMGGETQYF. The CDR3, as DNA: TGTGCCAGCAGCTTAACCGGTATGGGAGGGGAGACCCAGTACTTC.